This T cell receptor (beta chain) is from a study of blood T cell repertoires in COVID-19. Study overall: The study drew acute and convalescent COVID-19 samples from the United States, Italy and Spain.

CDR1 and CDR2 (germline): SGHTA, FQGNSA. Trimming took 3 bases from V and 4 from J; bases not matched to a gene: 1. The CDR3 has 15 residues. Clones were read by immunoSEQ multiplex PCR, and TCRdb kept only the in-frame ones, dropping some. Here the sample spans about 150,000 clones, 80% to 90% being singletons. This chain joins TRBV7-2 and TRBJ2-6; 9 bases match TRBD2. The sample was peripheral blood. The clonotype was recovered from a man aged 18 to 30 with COVID-19, enrolled during active disease. The CDR3 nucleotides are TGTGCCAGCAGCTTGGGACTAGCCGGGGCCAACGTCCTGACTTTC. Translating it yields CASSLGLAGANVLTF.